Each of the 18 T cell receptor beta chains below was sequenced from the same sample in a study of blood T cell repertoires in COVID-19. Measured with immunoSEQ multiplex PCR; TCRdb has only the in-frame clones, and not every one. The sample carries approximately 190,000 clones, around four fifths recorded once. Sequenced sample: peripheral blood. The source of these receptors is a human donor in a cohort sampled during active COVID-19.

This chain links TRBV6-5 with TRBJ1-6; 8 bases line up with TRBD1. V shed 10 bases, J shed 8 bases, and the junction held 7 bases outside the gene matches. The germline V gene has CDR1 MNHEY and CDR2 SVGAGI. The CDR3 has 13 amino acids. The CDR3 DNA is TGTGCCACCTCCGGACAGGGTCATTCACCCCTCCACTTT. This codes for CATSGQGHSPLHF.

This clone was seen a single time. The chain has TRBV4-2 and TRBJ1-1, with D possibly matching TRBD1 (5 bases). The V gene lost 3 bases and the J gene lost 10 bases, with 15 bases spanning the gap. This CDR3 comprises 13 residues. CDR1 is LGHNA and CDR2 is YNFKEQ in the germline V gene. The CDR3, as DNA: TGTGCCAGCAGCCACCGATCAGGGAAAGGAGCTTTCTTT. This codes for CASSHRSGKGAFF.

The genes are TRBV14 and TRBJ1-3, with no clear D. Deletions cut 2 bases from V and 3 bases from J, with 5 bases between. Germline CDR1 SGHDN, CDR2 FVKESK. The CDR3 has 13 amino acids. The CDR3: CASSQSIGNTIYF. The CDR3 DNA follows: TGTGCCAGCAGCCAATCCATTGGAAACACCATATATTTT.

This clone was found once. The chain carries TRBV5-1 and TRBJ2-3; TRBD2 might be the D (5 bases). Germline V CDR1 and CDR2: SGHRS, YFSETQ. V lost 3 bases and J 3 bases, leaving 5 bases between the germline ends. There are 12 residues in the CDR3. The CDR3 coding sequence is TGCGCCAGCAGCTGGGAGACAGATACGCAGTATTTT. Translating it yields CASSWETDTQYF.

The chain links TRBV3-1 (or the pseudogene TRBV3-2) to TRBJ1-1; no reliable D call. Trimming left V 1 base short and J 1 base short, with 16 bases between. The germline V gene encodes CDR1 LGHDT and CDR2 YNNKEL (reference sequence). CDR3 length: 17 residues. The CDR3 nucleotides read TGTGCCAGCAGCCAAGGGCCGGGAGTGGGTTCGAACACTGAAGCTTTCTTT. It specifies CASSQGPGVGSNTEAFF.

The V gene is TRBV5-1, the J gene TRBJ2-5; 10 nucleotides align to TRBD2. The CDR3 length is 15 residues. Germline CDR1 reads SGHRS; CDR2 reads YFSETQ. V gave up 4 bases and J gave up 2 bases; unmatched junction bases: 5. CDR3: CASSSLAGEQETQYF. DNA for the CDR3: TGCGCCAGCAGCAGTCTAGCGGGAGAACAAGAGACCCAGTACTTC. Together with reference TRBV5-1 and TRBJ2-5, the CDR3 gives the full variable domain: KAGVTQTPRYLIKTRGQQVTLSCSPISGHRSVSWYQQTPGQGLQFLFEYFSETQRNKGNFPGRFSGRQFSNSRSEMNVSTLELGDSALYLCASSSLAGEQETQYFGPGTRLLVL.

This clone was picked up a small number of times. The J gene is TRBJ1-1, the V gene TRBV7-2; a weak D match, TRBD1 (6 bases). The CDR3 is 17 residues long. Germline V gives CDR1 SGHTA, CDR2 FQGNSA. V was pared by 5 bases and J by 1 base, with 20 bases between. The CDR3 here is CASSPGQLGPGNTEAFF. DNA of the CDR3: TGTGCCAGCAGCCCAGGACAGTTGGGGCCGGGGAACACTGAAGCTTTCTTT.

The rearrangement joins TRBV6-2 or TRBV6-3 to TRBJ1-5; D is ambiguous. With 2 bases removed from V and 5 bases from J, the gap between germline ends came to 7 bases. Germline CDR1 and CDR2: MNHEY and SVGEGT. The CDR3 covers 13 residues. The CDR3 sequence: CASSYNRYQPQHF. DNA of the CDR3: TGTGCCAGCAGTTACAACCGGTATCAGCCCCAGCATTTT.

This chain uses TRBV6-1 with TRBJ1-4; D not certain. Per germline, CDR1 MNHNS and CDR2 SASEGT. The germline V and J ends were trimmed by 1 base and 5 bases, with 14 bases remaining between them. This CDR3 region has 16 residues. The CDR3 spells CASSEDAGLGNEKLFF. The CDR3 DNA reads as TGTGCCAGCAGTGAAGATGCGGGGTTGGGGAATGAAAAACTGTTTTTT.

This clone came up once. This chain uses TRBV2 with TRBJ1-2; 7 bases match TRBD1. The V and J ends lost 8 bases and 8 bases, in that order; junction bases with no gene match: 20. Germline V CDR1 and CDR2: SNHLY, FYNNEI. This CDR3 is built from 16 residues. The DNA for the CDR3 is TGTGCCAGCCTGGGGAGAACAGGGGATCGCCTGGGGGGCTACACCTTC. Amino acid sequence: CASLGRTGDRLGGYTF.

CDR3: CASTDGPTTNEKLFF. In DNA form, the CDR3 reads TGTGCCAGTACCGATGGGCCCACAACTAATGAAAAACTGTTTTTT. The V call is TRBV19, the J call TRBJ1-4; D uncertain. Trimming pared 7 bases from V and 0 bases from J, leaving 12 bases between. This CDR3 comprises 15 residues. Germline values: CDR1 LNHDA, CDR2 SQIVND (reference sequence).

The rearrangement uses TRBV29-1 and TRBJ2-7, with 14 positions matching TRBD2. CDR1 and CDR2 from the germline V gene are SQVTM and ANQGSEA. Germline trimming cut 5 bases from V and 1 base from J; bases unmatched to any gene: 10. There are 17 residues in the CDR3. The CDR3 DNA reads as TGCAGCGTTATCGGGACTAGCGGGAGTGGCAGGTCCTACGAGCAGTACTTC. This translates into CSVIGTSGSGRSYEQYF.

This chain connects TRBV13 to TRBJ2-2; D is uncertain. Germline V gene lookup returns CDR1 PRHDT and CDR2 FYEKMQ (reference sequence). CDR3 size: 15 residues. The ends were cut back, 3 bases at V and 1 base at J, with 9 bases in the middle. As DNA, the CDR3 is TGTGCCAGCAGCTTTGGGCTGATGAACACCGGGGAGCTGTTTTTT. Amino acids: CASSFGLMNTGELFF. The variable domain in full, completed from reference TRBV13 and TRBJ2-2, reads AAGVIQSPRHLIKEKRETATLKCYPIPRHDTVYWYQQGPGQDPQFLISFYEKMQSDKGSIPDRFSAQQFSDYHSELNMSSLELGDSALYFCASSFGLMNTGELFFGEGSRLTVL.

The V call is TRBV28, the J call TRBJ1-5; TRBD1 agrees at 7 bases. Germline values: CDR1 MDHEN, CDR2 SYDVKM. Trimming cost V 6 bases and J 2 bases; bases outside gene matches: 10. This CDR3 is built from 16 residues. CDR3 residues: CASRAHRGEGNQPQHF. The CDR3 DNA is TGTGCCAGCAGGGCTCACAGGGGAGAAGGCAATCAGCCCCAGCATTTT.

The chain is built from TRBV27 and TRBJ2-3; no clear D gene. The length of the CDR3 is 14 residues. Germline-derived CDR1 and CDR2 are MNHEY and SMNVEV (reference sequence). Trimming cost V 5 bases and J 2 bases, with 11 bases left between them. As DNA, the CDR3 is TGTGCCAGCAGTCTCATGGGCTACACAGATACGCAGTATTTT. Protein product: CASSLMGYTDTQYF.

J is TRBJ2-1 and V is TRBV11-2, with D unresolved. V was cut by 4 bases and J by 8 bases, with 12 bases left in between. The CDR3 consists of 13 residues. Germline V gives CDR1 SGHAT, CDR2 FQNNGV. As DNA, the CDR3 is TGTGCCAGCAGCTCCGCACCGAGCGATGAGCAGTTCTTC. It specifies CASSSAPSDEQFF. The whole variable domain, remainder taken from reference TRBV11-2 and TRBJ2-1, is EAGVAQSPRYKIIEKRQSVAFWCNPISGHATLYWYQQILGQGPKLLIQFQNNGVVDDSQLPKDRFSAERLKGVDSTLKIQPAKLEDSAVYLCASSSAPSDEQFFGPGTRLTVL.

The genes are TRBV7-6 and TRBJ2-1; 10 bases are a match to TRBD2. The CDR3 covers 20 residues. Unmatched junction bases numbered 16, after V lost 5 bases and J lost 0 bases. CDR1 and CDR2 (germline): SGHVS, FNYEAQ. CDR3 nucleotides: TGTGCCAGCAGCCGGAACTTGGGGAGCGGGGGGGCGAGCTCCTACAATGAGCAGTTCTTC. Translated: CASSRNLGSGGASSYNEQFF.

The chain has TRBV19 and TRBJ1-2, with a tentative D call TRBD1 (5 bases). V was cut by 3 bases and J by 8 bases, with 16 bases left in between. Germline V CDR1 and CDR2: LNHDA, SQIVND (reference sequence). The CDR3 runs 14 residues. CDR3 region: CASSMGSGRAGYTF. For the CDR3, the DNA is TGTGCCAGTAGTATGGGGTCTGGCAGGGCAGGCTACACCTTC.